This TCR beta chain was obtained from a study of blood T cell repertoires in COVID-19. The overall study: Acute and convalescent COVID-19 samples came from the United States, Italy and Spain.

CDR1 and CDR2 (germline): MGHRA, YSYEKL. CDR3 size: 16 residues. V was pared by 3 bases and J by 0 bases, with 5 bases of the junction left unmatched. Generated by immunoSEQ multiplex PCR, the TCRdb table keeps only in-frame clones and is missing some. The data contain about 37,000 clones, roughly 86% of them seen just once; the ten biggest clones take up 44%. The chain recombines TRBV4-1 with TRBJ2-1; TRBD2 matches 7 bases. Sequencing used peripheral blood. This receptor was identified in a human donor in a cohort sampled during active COVID-19. The CDR3 region has the DNA TGCGCCAGCAGCCACAGGACTAGTAGCTCCTACAATGAGCAGTTCTTC. Translated: CASSHRTSSSYNEQFF.